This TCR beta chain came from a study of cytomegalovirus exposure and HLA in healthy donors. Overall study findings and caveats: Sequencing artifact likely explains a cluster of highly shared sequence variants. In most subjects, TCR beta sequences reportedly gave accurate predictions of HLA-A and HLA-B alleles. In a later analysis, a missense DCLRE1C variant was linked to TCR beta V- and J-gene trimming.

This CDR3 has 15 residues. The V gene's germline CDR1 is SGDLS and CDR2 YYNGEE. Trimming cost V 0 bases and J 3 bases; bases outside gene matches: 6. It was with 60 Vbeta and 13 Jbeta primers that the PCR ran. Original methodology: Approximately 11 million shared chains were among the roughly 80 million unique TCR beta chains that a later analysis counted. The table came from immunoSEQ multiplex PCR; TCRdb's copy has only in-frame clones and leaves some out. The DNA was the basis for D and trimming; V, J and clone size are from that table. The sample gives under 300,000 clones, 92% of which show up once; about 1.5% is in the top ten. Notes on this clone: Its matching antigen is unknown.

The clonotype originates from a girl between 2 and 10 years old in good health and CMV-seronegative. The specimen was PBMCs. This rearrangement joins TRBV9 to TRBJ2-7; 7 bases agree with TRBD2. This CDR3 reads CASSVAPIAGYEQYF. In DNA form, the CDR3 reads TGTGCCAGCAGCGTAGCCCCGATAGCGGGCTACGAGCAGTACTTC.